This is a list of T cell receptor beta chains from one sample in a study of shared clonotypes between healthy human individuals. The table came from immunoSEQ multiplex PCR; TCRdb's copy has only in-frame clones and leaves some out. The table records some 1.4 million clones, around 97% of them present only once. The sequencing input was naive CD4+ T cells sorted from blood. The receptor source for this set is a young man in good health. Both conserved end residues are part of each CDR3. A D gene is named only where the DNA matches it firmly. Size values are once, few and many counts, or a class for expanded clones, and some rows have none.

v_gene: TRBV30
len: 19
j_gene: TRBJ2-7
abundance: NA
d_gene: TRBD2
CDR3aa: CAWSAEPGLAGEFPYEQYF
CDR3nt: TGTGCCTGGAGTGCAGAACCGGGACTAGCGGGAGAATTTCCCTACGAGCAGTACTTC

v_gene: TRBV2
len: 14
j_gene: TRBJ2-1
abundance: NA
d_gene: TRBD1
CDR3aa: CASRGQGSYNEQFF
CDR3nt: TGTGCCAGCCGAGGACAGGGGAGTTACAATGAGCAGTTCTTC

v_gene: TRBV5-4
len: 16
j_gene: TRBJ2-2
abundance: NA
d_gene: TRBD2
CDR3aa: CASSLELADYTGELFF
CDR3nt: TGTGCCAGCAGCTTGGAACTAGCGGATTACACCGGGGAGCTGTTTTTT

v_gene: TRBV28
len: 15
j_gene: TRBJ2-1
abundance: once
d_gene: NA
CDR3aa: CASSLVFFTYNEQFF
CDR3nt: TGTGCCAGCAGTTTGGTCTTTTTCACCTACAATGAGCAGTTCTTC

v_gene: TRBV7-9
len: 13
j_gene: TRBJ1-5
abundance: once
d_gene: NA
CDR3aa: CASSTQGDQPQHF
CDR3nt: TGTGCCAGCAGCACACAGGGTGATCAGCCCCAGCATTTT

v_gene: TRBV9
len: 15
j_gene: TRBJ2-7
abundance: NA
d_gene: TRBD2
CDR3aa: CASSVSGSHSYEQYF
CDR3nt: TGTGCCAGCAGCGTGAGCGGGAGTCACTCCTACGAGCAGTACTTC

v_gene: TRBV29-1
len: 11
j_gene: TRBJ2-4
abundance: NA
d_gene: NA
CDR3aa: CSVLAKNIQYF
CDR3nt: TGCAGCGTCCTAGCCAAAAACATTCAGTACTTC

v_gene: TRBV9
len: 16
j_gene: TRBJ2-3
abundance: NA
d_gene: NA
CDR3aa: CASSARRGMVSDTQYF
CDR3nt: TGTGCCAGCAGCGCTCGGAGGGGCATGGTTTCAGATACGCAGTATTTT

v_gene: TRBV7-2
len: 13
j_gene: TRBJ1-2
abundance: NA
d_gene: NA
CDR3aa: CASSQEQAYGYTF
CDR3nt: TGTGCCAGCAGCCAGGAACAGGCGTATGGCTACACCTTC

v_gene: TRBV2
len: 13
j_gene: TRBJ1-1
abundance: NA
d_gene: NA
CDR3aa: CASSERGLTVAFF
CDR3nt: TGTGCCAGCAGTGAGCGCGGATTGACTGTTGCTTTCTTT

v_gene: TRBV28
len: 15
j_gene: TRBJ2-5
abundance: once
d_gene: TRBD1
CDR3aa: CASSPGTALQETQYF
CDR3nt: TGTGCCAGCAGTCCAGGGACAGCTCTCCAAGAGACCCAGTACTTC

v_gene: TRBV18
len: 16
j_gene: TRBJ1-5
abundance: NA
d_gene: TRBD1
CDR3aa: CASSQIQGTNNQPQHF
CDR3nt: TGTGCCAGCTCACAGATACAGGGGACAAACAATCAGCCCCAGCATTTT

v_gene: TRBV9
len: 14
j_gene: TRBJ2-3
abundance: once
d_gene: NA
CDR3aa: CASSGTGDTDTQYF
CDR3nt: TGTGCCAGCAGCGGGACGGGAGATACAGATACGCAGTATTTT

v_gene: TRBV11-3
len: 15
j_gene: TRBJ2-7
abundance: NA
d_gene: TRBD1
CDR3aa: CASSLGTGPSYEQYF
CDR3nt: TGTGCCAGCAGCTTAGGGACAGGACCCTCCTACGAGCAGTACTTC

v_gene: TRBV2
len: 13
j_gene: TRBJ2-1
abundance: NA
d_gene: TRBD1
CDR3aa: CASQNRGYNEQFF
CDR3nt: TGTGCCAGTCAGAACAGGGGGTACAATGAGCAGTTCTTC

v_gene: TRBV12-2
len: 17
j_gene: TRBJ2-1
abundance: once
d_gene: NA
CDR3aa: CASRSKASGSGSGEQFF
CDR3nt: TGTGCAAGTCGCTCGAAAGCTAGCGGGAGTGGCTCGGGTGAGCAGTTCTTC

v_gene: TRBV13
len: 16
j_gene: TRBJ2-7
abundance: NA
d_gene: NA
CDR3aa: CASSLLPRSRAYEQYF
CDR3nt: TGTGCCAGCAGCTTACTTCCCCGTTCCAGGGCCTACGAGCAGTACTTC

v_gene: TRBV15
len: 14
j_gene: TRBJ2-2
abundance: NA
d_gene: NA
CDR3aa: CATSRDLDTGELFF
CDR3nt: TGTGCCACCAGCAGAGATCTTGACACCGGGGAGCTGTTTTTT

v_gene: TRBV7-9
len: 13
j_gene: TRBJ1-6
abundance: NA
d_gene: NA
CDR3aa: CASSPSRDSPLHF
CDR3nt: TGTGCCAGCAGCCCTAGTAGAGATTCACCCCTCCACTTT

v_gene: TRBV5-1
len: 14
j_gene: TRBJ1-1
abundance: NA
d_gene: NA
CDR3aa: CASSQGIWNTEAFF
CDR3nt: TGCGCCAGCAGTCAGGGGATATGGAACACTGAAGCTTTCTTT

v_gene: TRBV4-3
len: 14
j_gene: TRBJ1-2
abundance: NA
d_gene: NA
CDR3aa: CASSQEPGSYGYTF
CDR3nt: TGCGCCAGCAGCCAAGAGCCGGGGAGCTATGGCTACACCTTC

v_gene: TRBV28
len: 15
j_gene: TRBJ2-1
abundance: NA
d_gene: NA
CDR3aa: CASSPGGGRYNEQFF
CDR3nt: TGTGCCAGCAGTCCTGGCGGAGGCAGATACAATGAGCAGTTCTTC